This T cell receptor beta chain was obtained from a study of Graves' ophthalmopathy and Graves' hyperthyroidism (dated by TCRdb to 2016 to 2019). About the investigation overall: Peripheral blood was collected at initial diagnosis, before any treatment. TCR beta repertoire signatures were used to distinguish Graves' ophthalmopathy from Graves' hyperthyroidism and to predict progression to ophthalmopathy. In total, 135 blood samples were TCR-sequenced: approximately 42 ophthalmopathy, some 75 hyperthyroidism and roughly 17 hyperthyroidism-to-ophthalmopathy patients. A discovery set of about 99 patients (around 45 ophthalmopathy, 55 to 60 stable hyperthyroidism) was enrolled to explore V-J signatures distinguishing ophthalmopathy from hyperthyroidism. An independent validation cohort comprised around 20 hyperthyroidism patients and over 15 patients who later progressed from hyperthyroidism to ophthalmopathy. In over 5 hyperthyroidism patients, the T-cell repertoire of thyroid tissue was compared with the T-cell repertoire of blood. Once sampling was done, hyperthyroidism patients were given methimazole at a starting dose of 30 mg daily, while ophthalmopathy patients were given high-dose intravenous methylprednisolone. The 95 to 100 discovery patients were randomly divided into training and test sets at a 7:3 ratio.

For repertoire sequencing, TCR beta CDR3 regions were amplified from RNA transcripts. A first-round RT-PCR used HTBI primers with the Qiagen OneStep RT-PCR kit, followed by a second-round multiplex PCR, size selection and purification. Sequencing of the libraries was carried out on an Illumina HiSeq2000 in paired-end mode with 100 bp reads. The authors processed their data as follows. Reads were processed with SOAPnuke, discarding reads with adapters, uncalled bases, mean Phred below 15, or no exact constant-primer or identifier match. COPE v1.2.5 was used to merge the high-quality paired reads. Each unique nucleotide sequence was defined as a clonotype, and clonotypes were aligned to IMGT TRB V, D and J references with MiTCR v1.1. The analysis was limited to V-J combinations with a frequency above 0.0001, which together covered approximately 99% of repertoires. For each V-J combination, a TCR clonal expansion and chaos score was defined as the ratio of F50 clonal expansion to chaos observed in the TCRdist matrix. Welch's t-statistics and random forest were used to reduce features to some 13 V-J combinations, which were fed into a naive Bayes classifier. Thyroid-blood repertoire similarity was quantified with the Morisita-Horn index. The raw public data were reprocessed by TCRdb itself: fastp quality trimming at Q25, MiXCR clonotype calling, in-frame beta chains only. Rows merge per CDR3 protein into single entries with the most common DNA and genes. TCRdb, not the original authors, processed these V and J calls. The sample table holds about 620,000 distinct CDR3 sequences, of which 22% were seen once. In total, the top ten clones hold roughly 6.9% of the sample.

This clonotype was counted ten times or more. No cognate antigen has been identified for it. Nothing much larger sits one base from this clone, and base qualities are not available. The paper's findings and limits, for the study overall: Among expanded thyroid clonotypes with frequency above 0.001, most also showed up in blood, which suggests that blood repertoires may reflect the thyroid immune response. No statistical method was used to predetermine the sample size, and group allocation was not hidden from the investigators. Ophthalmopathy was separated from stable hyperthyroidism by the 13-signature model with just under 90% sensitivity and less than 82% specificity in cross-validation and with 80%/75% in the test set. In validation, the model predicted ophthalmopathy progression with 70.59% sensitivity and 72% to 80% specificity; approximately 12 predicted patients were CT-confirmed with GO in a median of approximately six months.

A patient counted as having stable hyperthyroidism if there was no progression to ophthalmopathy within 18 months of follow-up. The hyperthyroidism patients were 18 to 65 years old and newly diagnosed, with a disease duration of less than 2 months. Patients with other autoimmune diseases, uncontrolled infections, pregnancy or lactation were excluded. Clinical symptoms, serum thyroxine, TRAb, thyroid ultrasound and orbital computed tomography formed the basis of the diagnosis. PBMCs were isolated from 7.5 to 10 ml of fresh peripheral blood by Ficoll-Paque density gradient centrifugation. Total RNA was extracted with Trizol reagent and quality-checked on an Agilent 2100 Bioanalyzer. The trim is 4 bases for V and 6 bases for J, with a gap of 15 bases between the germline ends. Taken from the germline V gene (reference sequence), the CDR1 and CDR2 loops are SGHAT and FQDESV. The CDR3 runs 14 amino acids, cysteine and phenylalanine included. The CDR3 DNA has 42 bases and is translated from base 1.

Material for sequencing was peripheral blood. This TCR derives from a woman in her late teens or twenties with stable Graves' hyperthyroidism. Some clones in this sample may be carry-over from other donors' samples. Donor details come from another sample of the same person, matched by shared clones. The sequence is built from TRBV11-1 and TRBJ2-5; there is no confident call for the D gene. The CDR3 corresponds to CASSSRSHPQTQYF. The sequence in DNA is TGTGCCAGCAGCTCGAGATCCCACCCCCAGACCCAGTACTTC. The entire variable domain, with the stretches around the CDR3 drawn from the reference TRBV11-1 and TRBJ2-5 proteins, is EAEVAQSPRYKITEKSQAVAFWCDPISGHATLYWYRQILGQGPELLVQFQDESVVDDSQLPKDRFSAERLKGVDSTLKIQPAELGDSAMYLCASSSRSHPQTQYFGPGTRLLVL.